A selection of T cell receptor beta chains follows, all from one sample in a study of blood T cell repertoires in COVID-19. Profiled with immunoSEQ multiplex PCR; TCRdb holds only in-frame clones, not every one. This table holds over 70,000 clones, around 79% found once. The source material was peripheral blood. The receptor set was obtained from a woman of 80 years or more with acute or convalescent COVID-19. CDR3s include the opening cysteine and the closing phenylalanine or tryptophan. A D gene is named only where the DNA matches it firmly. Rows give clone size only sometimes, using once, few, many, or a class for an expanded clone.

cdr3_length	d_call	j_call	clone_size	v_call	cdr3_nt	cdr3_aa
15	TRBD1	TRBJ1-2	once	TRBV28	TGTGCCAGCAGTCCGACAGGGGCCGGTAACTATGGCTACACCTTC	CASSPTGAGNYGYTF
14	TRBD1	TRBJ2-7	NA	TRBV19	TGTGCCAGTAGCGCCGGGGGACAGGGCTACGAGCAGTACTTC	CASSAGGQGYEQYF
15	NA	TRBJ1-1	NA	TRBV5-4	TGTGCCAGCAGCTTGGAGGCGACTATGAACACTGAAGCTTTCTTT	CASSLEATMNTEAFF
13	TRBD1	TRBJ1-2	NA	TRBV9	TGTGCCAGCAGCGTACAGGGGGACTATGGCTACACCTTC	CASSVQGDYGYTF
15	NA	TRBJ2-1	NA	TRBV11-2	TGTGCCAGCAGCTTAGGAGGGTACACCTACAATGAGCAGTTCTTC	CASSLGGYTYNEQFF
21	NA	TRBJ2-3	NA	TRBV1	TGCACCAGGGGGTGGGGGTTTTCCCTAGCGGGAGGGCCATTGAAGTCAGATACGCAGTATTTT	CTRGWGFSLAGGPLKSDTQYF
13	TRBD1	TRBJ1-2	NA	TRBV19	TGTGCCAGTAGTAGAGACAGGGGCTATGGCTACACCTTC	CASSRDRGYGYTF
14	TRBD1	TRBJ2-3	NA	TRBV5-8	TGTGCCAGCGGGGACAGGGCCCTCACAGATACGCAGTATTTT	CASGDRALTDTQYF
14	TRBD1	TRBJ1-2	few	TRBV19	TGTGCCAGCCAAGACAGGGGGGAAAACTATGGCTACACCTTC	CASQDRGENYGYTF
16	TRBD1	TRBJ1-1	NA	TRBV15	TGTGCCACCAGCAGGACCGGGACAGGGACTACCACTGAAGCTTTCTTT	CATSRTGTGTTTEAFF
15	NA	TRBJ2-4	NA	TRBV10-1	TGCGCCACCGAAGGAGGGGGCCGGGCCAAAAACATTCAGTACTTC	CATEGGGRAKNIQYF
16	TRBD1	TRBJ1-2	NA	TRBV7-9	TGTGCCAGCAGATTTACCGGGACAGGGCGAATCTATGGCTACACCTTC	CASRFTGTGRIYGYTF
15	TRBD2	TRBJ2-3	few	TRBV9	TGTGCCAGCAGCGTAGCGGGAGGGACGGGGGATACGCAGTATTTT	CASSVAGGTGDTQYF
12	TRBD1	TRBJ2-5	NA	TRBV29-1	TGCAGCGTCCAAGGGGGCGAAGAGACCCAGTACTTC	CSVQGGEETQYF
16	NA	TRBJ1-5	once	TRBV18	TGTGCCAGCTCACCACGCGCGGGGAATAGCAATCAGCCCCAGCATTTT	CASSPRAGNSNQPQHF
15	TRBD1	TRBJ2-3	NA	TRBV5-6	TGTGCCAGCAGCTTGGTCAGGGGGCTCGCAGATACGCAGTATTTT	CASSLVRGLADTQYF
12	NA	TRBJ2-7	NA	TRBV30	TGTGCCTGGATCACCCCGGGGTCCGAGCAGTACTTC	CAWITPGSEQYF
13	NA	TRBJ1-2	NA	TRBV29-1	TGCAGCGTTGGAGGACAGCAATTCTATGGCTACACCTTC	CSVGGQQFYGYTF
14	TRBD1	TRBJ1-2	NA	TRBV5-5	TGTGCCAGCAGCTTGAGGGCAGGGGGAGCGGGCTACACCTTC	CASSLRAGGAGYTF
12	NA	TRBJ2-7	NA	TRBV29-1	TGCAGCGTTGTGGGCCTCTCCTACGAGCAGTACTTC	CSVVGLSYEQYF
16	NA	TRBJ1-3	NA	TRBV2	TGTGCCAGCAGTGAAATGGGGGCTGAGGCTGGAAACACCATATATTTT	CASSEMGAEAGNTIYF
18	TRBD2	TRBJ2-1	NA	TRBV7-9	TGTGCCAGCAGCTTAGGGCTAGCGGGGGGGTTTGCCTACAATGAGCAGTTCTTC	CASSLGLAGGFAYNEQFF
14	TRBD1	TRBJ1-4	NA	TRBV7-9	TGTGCCAGCGGGACGGGACAGGCAGATGAAAAACTGTTTTTT	CASGTGQADEKLFF
14	TRBD2	TRBJ2-7	NA	TRBV5-1	TGCGCCAGCAGTCCGACTAGCGGGAGCTACGAGCAGTACTTC	CASSPTSGSYEQYF